These 22 T cell receptor beta chains originate from one sample sequenced in a study of cytomegalovirus exposure and HLA in healthy donors. 13 Jbeta primers and 60 Vbeta primers were used for the PCR. Only in-frame clones appear in the TCRdb table, and some are missing; sequencing was by immunoSEQ multiplex PCR. The profile covers some 170,000 clones, with just over 70% appearing a single time and 4% to 5% taken by the ten largest. The sequenced sample consisted of PBMCs. The receptor set was obtained from a young man in good health and CMV-seropositive.

The chain joins TRBV19 to TRBJ2-1, with D possibly TRBD2 on 6 matching bases. V lost 7 bases, J lost 8 bases, and 15 bases lay in between. CDR1 is LNHDA, CDR2 SQIVND, per germline (reference sequence). The CDR3 length is 13 residues. The CDR3 nucleotides read TGTGCCAGTACTAGCGAGGAACGGGATGAGCAGTTCTTC. Residues: CASTSEERDEQFF. Full variable domain (outside the CDR3, taken from reference TRBV19 and TRBJ2-1): DGGITQSPKYLFRKEGQNVTLSCEQNLNHDAMYWYRQDPGQGLRLIYYSQIVNDFQKGDIAEGYSVSREKKESFPLTVTSAQKNPTAFYLCASTSEERDEQFFGPGTRLTVL.

The chain has TRBV2 and TRBJ2-1; a possible D gene is TRBD1 (6 bases). V was cut by 8 bases and J by 12 bases, with 23 bases left in between. The CDR3 length is 14 residues. Germline V gene data show CDR1 as SNHLY and CDR2 as FYNNEI. The CDR3 region has the DNA TGTGCCAGCCGGGGCCGGGACACCCTCTGGGGGCAGTTCTTC. Translated, it gives CASRGRDTLWGQFF.

This clone has more than one count but fewer than ten. The chain links TRBV25-1 to TRBJ1-6; D unclear. The CDR3 totals 12 residues. CDR1 MGHDK and CDR2 SYGVNS come from the germline V gene. V shed 7 bases and J shed 8 bases, with 9 bases lying between them. The CDR3 spells CASTPSDSPLHF. CDR3 DNA sequence: TGTGCCAGCACTCCCTCGGATTCACCCCTCCACTTT.

This chain uses TRBV5-4 with TRBJ1-2; the match to TRBD1 covers 7 bases. CDR1 and CDR2 (germline): SGHNT, YYREEE (reference sequence). The CDR3 is made up of 15 amino acids. The V and J ends lost 4 bases and 2 bases, in that order; junction bases with no gene match: 8. The CDR3 DNA is TGTGCCAGCAGCGACAACGACAGGGAAAACTATGGCTACACCTTC. It translates to CASSDNDRENYGYTF.

This rearrangement joins TRBV2 to TRBJ1-1, with TRBD1 identical over 7 bases. With V trimmed by 6 bases and J by 6 bases, 10 bases remained unmatched. Per the germline V gene, CDR1 is SNHLY and CDR2 is FYNNEI. The length of the CDR3 is 14 residues. This chain's CDR3 is CASRETDRAPEAFF. In DNA form, the CDR3 reads TGTGCCAGCAGGGAAACCGACAGGGCCCCTGAAGCTTTCTTT.

The gene calls are TRBV5-1 and TRBJ2-3, with 7 nucleotides matching TRBD2. The CDR3 consists of 15 residues. The J segment lost 5 bases and the V segment lost 2 bases, leaving 8 bases of the junction unmatched. Germline CDR1 is SGHRS and CDR2 is YFSETQ. The CDR3 DNA reads TGCGCCAGCAGCTTAGCGGGAAGAGCGGGAGATACGCAGTATTTT. It encodes CASSLAGRAGDTQYF.

The rearrangement joins TRBV10-3 to TRBJ2-3, with 12 bases identical to TRBD2. CDR3 size: 13 residues. The junction had 4 bases not matched to a gene; V was cut back by 10 bases and J by 5 bases. Looked up from germline, CDR1 is ENHRY and CDR2 is SYGVKD. The CDR3 coding sequence is TGTGCCAACCAGGGACTAGCGGGAGATACGCAGTATTTT. Translated: CANQGLAGDTQYF.

The rearrangement uses TRBV11-2 and TRBJ2-6, with D possibly matching TRBD2 (6 bases). The CDR3 totals 16 residues. Trimming shortened V by 7 bases and J by 4 bases, and 17 bases separated the two germline ends. Germline lookup yields CDR1 SGHAT and CDR2 FQNNGV. The CDR3 DNA follows: TGTGCCAGCAACGGAGGGAGCGGCCTGGGGGCCAACGTCCTGACTTTC. Amino acid sequence: CASNGGSGLGANVLTF.

The chain employs TRBV18 and TRBJ2-1; 7 bases map to TRBD1. With V trimmed by 4 bases and J by 7 bases, 7 bases remained unmatched. Per the germline V gene, CDR1 is KGHSH and CDR2 is LQKENI. The CDR3 covers 14 residues. The CDR3 loop is CASSQGQSRNEQFF. CDR3 nucleotide sequence: TGTGCCAGCTCACAGGGACAGAGCCGAAATGAGCAGTTCTTC. The whole variable domain, remainder taken from reference TRBV18 and TRBJ2-1, is NAGVMQNPRHLVRRRGQEARLRCSPMKGHSHVYWYRQLPEEGLKFMVYLQKENIIDESGMPKERFSAEFPKEGPSILRIQQVVRGDSAAYFCASSQGQSRNEQFFGPGTRLTVL.

The J gene is TRBJ2-2, the V gene TRBV6-1; tentatively, D is TRBD2 (5 bases). The germline CDR1 and CDR2 sequences are MNHNS and SASEGT. The ends were cut back, 10 bases at V and 5 bases at J, with 17 bases in the middle. The length of the CDR3 is 14 residues. This chain's CDR3 is CATADSPGTGELFF. The CDR3, as DNA: TGTGCCACCGCCGACTCCCCGGGGACCGGGGAGCTGTTTTTT.

The J gene is TRBJ1-5, the V gene TRBV7-9, with D possibly being TRBD1 (6 bases). V lost 7 bases and J 4 bases, leaving 17 bases between the germline ends. The CDR3 is 15 residues long. The germline gives CDR1 SEHNR, CDR2 FQNEAQ (reference sequence). The CDR3 loop reads CASTESGTPNQPQHF. In DNA, the CDR3 is TGTGCCAGCACCGAATCCGGGACACCGAATCAGCCCCAGCATTTT.

The chain uses TRBV2 and TRBJ1-3; D is unresolved. Per germline, CDR1 SNHLY and CDR2 FYNNEI. The CDR3 totals 20 residues. V shed 2 bases and J shed 0 bases, with 23 bases lying between them. The CDR3 DNA sequence: TGTGCCAGCAGTGAATGGCAGGCCCGACTAATACCAAGCTCTGGAAACACCATATATTTT. Encoded protein: CASSEWQARLIPSSGNTIYF.

The V and J genes are TRBV30 and TRBJ2-7; 9 bases fit TRBD2. After removal of 3 bases from V and 3 bases from J, the junction contained 9 bases not matched to a gene. CDR1 GTSNPN and CDR2 SVGIG come from the germline V gene (reference sequence). This CDR3 has 15 residues. This CDR3 reads CAWSLGIAGDYEQYV. The CDR3 DNA reads TGTGCCTGGAGCCTAGGGATAGCGGGAGACTACGAGCAGTACGTC.

V is TRBV7-2 and J is TRBJ2-7; TRBD2 matches 9 bases. Trimming removed 1 base from V and 5 bases from J; junction bases left unmatched: 9. The CDR3 contains 16 residues. Germline values: CDR1 SGHTA, CDR2 FQGNSA. The CDR3 region has the DNA TGTGCCAGCAGCTTAGTAGGCGGGGGGGCCCCCCACGAGCAGTACGTC. This sequence encodes CASSLVGGGAPHEQYV.

This rearrangement joins TRBV6-1 to TRBJ2-7; D is perhaps TRBD2 (6 bases). Germline V CDR1 and CDR2: MNHNS, SASEGT. The CDR3 covers 13 residues. V was shortened by 7 bases and J by 5 bases, with 15 bases between the two germline ends. The CDR3 is CASNEGLSNEQYV. The CDR3 DNA is TGTGCCAGCAACGAAGGACTATCTAACGAGCAGTACGTC.

This clone came up a few times. The DNA of the CDR3 is TGTGCCAGTAGTATAGTGGGAACAGGGTTGAGCAATCAGCCCCAGCATTTT. It is translated as CASSIVGTGLSNQPQHF. This sequence joins TRBV19 and TRBJ1-5; TRBD1 might be the D (6 bases). The CDR3 is 17 amino acids. Trimming took off 1 base at V and 1 base at J, with 14 bases between the two ends. The V gene's germline CDR1 is LNHDA and CDR2 SQIVND (reference sequence).

This clone was seen a few times. This sequence joins TRBV19 and TRBJ2-5, with TRBD2 matching 10 bases. This CDR3 region has 16 residues. CDR1 LNHDA and CDR2 SQIVND come from the germline V gene (reference sequence). Trimming removed 1 base from V and 5 bases from J; junction bases left unmatched: 7. CDR3 in DNA: TGTGCCAGTAGTATAGGGACGAGCGGGAGGGGGGAGACCCAGTACTTC. This codes for CASSIGTSGRGETQYF.

The rearrangement links TRBV10-3 to TRBJ1-2, with D uncertain. This CDR3 comprises 13 residues. V was pared by 4 bases and J by 7 bases, with 13 bases between. Germline lookup yields CDR1 ENHRY and CDR2 SYGVKD. The CDR3 bases are TGTGCCATCAGTGGGGCAGCTGAGAGTGGCTACACCTTC. Amino acid sequence: CAISGAAESGYTF.

The chain links TRBV6-5 to TRBJ1-2, with a possible D match to TRBD1 (5 bases). CDR1 and CDR2 (germline): MNHEY, SVGAGI. The CDR3 runs 15 residues. Trimming removed 2 bases from V and 3 bases from J, with 13 bases in between. The CDR3 loop reads CASSYTGAGDYGYTF. CDR3 DNA: TGTGCCAGCAGTTACACAGGTGCCGGTGACTATGGCTACACCTTC.

This clone is a singleton in its sample. This chain uses TRBV6-1 with TRBJ2-7, with a tentative D call TRBD2 (6 bases). V dropped 1 base and J dropped 0 bases, with 7 bases sitting between them. Per the germline V gene, CDR1 is MNHNS and CDR2 is SASEGT. The CDR3 covers 14 residues. CDR3 sequence: CASSEDGSSYEQYV. Written as DNA, the CDR3 is TGTGCCAGCAGTGAAGACGGGAGCTCCTACGAGCAGTACGTC.

This clone was observed a handful of times. This rearrangement joins TRBV29-1 to TRBJ1-2; 9 nucleotides agree with TRBD1. The CDR3 length is 14 residues. Germline V gives CDR1 SQVTM, CDR2 ANQGSEA. Trimming took 2 bases from V and 7 from J; bases not matched to a gene: 8. CDR3 in DNA: TGCAGCGTTGAATTGGGACAGGGTCCGGGTGGCTACACCTTC. Encoded protein: CSVELGQGPGGYTF. The whole variable domain, remainder taken from reference TRBV29-1 and TRBJ1-2, is SAVISQKPSRDICQRGTSLTIQCQVDSQVTMMFWYRQQPGQSLTLIATANQGSEATYESGFVIDKFPISRPNLTFSTLTVSNMSPEDSSIYLCSVELGQGPGGYTFGSGTRLTVV.

The chain has TRBV10-2 and TRBJ2-7, with no clear D. V gave up 10 bases and J gave up 1 base, with 11 bases separating them. Germline CDR1 and CDR2: WSHSY and SAAADI. The CDR3 has 12 residues. CDR3 coding DNA: TGCGCCACCCTAGATCTGTCCTACGAGCAGTACGTC. Protein sequence: CATLDLSYEQYV.